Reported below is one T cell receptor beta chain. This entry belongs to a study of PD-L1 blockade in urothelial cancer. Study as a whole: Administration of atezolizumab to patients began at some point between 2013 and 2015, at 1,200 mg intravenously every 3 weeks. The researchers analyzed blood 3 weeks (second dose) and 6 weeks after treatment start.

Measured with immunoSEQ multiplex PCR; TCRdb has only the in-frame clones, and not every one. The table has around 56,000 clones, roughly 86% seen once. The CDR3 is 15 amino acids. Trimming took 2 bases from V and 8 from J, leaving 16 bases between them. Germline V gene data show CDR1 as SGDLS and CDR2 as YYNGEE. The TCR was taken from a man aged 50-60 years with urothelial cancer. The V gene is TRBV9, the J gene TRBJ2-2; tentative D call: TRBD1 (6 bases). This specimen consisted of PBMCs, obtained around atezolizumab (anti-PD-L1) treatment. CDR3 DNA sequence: TGTGCCAGCAGCGTCGTGGACAGCCATGGAGGGGAGCTGTTTTTT. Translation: CASSVVDSHGGELFF.